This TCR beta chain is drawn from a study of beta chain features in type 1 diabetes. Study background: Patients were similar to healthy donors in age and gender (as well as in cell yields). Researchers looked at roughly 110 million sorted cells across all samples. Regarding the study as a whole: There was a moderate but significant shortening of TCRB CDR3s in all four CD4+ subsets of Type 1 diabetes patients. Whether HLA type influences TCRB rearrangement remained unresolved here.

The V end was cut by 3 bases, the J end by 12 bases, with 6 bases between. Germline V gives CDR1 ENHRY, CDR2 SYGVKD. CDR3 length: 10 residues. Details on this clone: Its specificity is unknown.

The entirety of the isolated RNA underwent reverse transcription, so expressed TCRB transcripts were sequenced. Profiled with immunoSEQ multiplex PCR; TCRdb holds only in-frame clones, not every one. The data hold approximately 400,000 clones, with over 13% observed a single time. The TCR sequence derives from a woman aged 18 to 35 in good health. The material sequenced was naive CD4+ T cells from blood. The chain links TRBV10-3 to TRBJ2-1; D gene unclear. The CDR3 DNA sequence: TGTGCCATCAGTGAAGGCGGGCAGTTCTTC. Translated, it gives CAISEGGQFF.